Listed below are T cell receptor beta chains from one sample, sequenced in a study of cytomegalovirus exposure and HLA in healthy donors. Produced via immunoSEQ multiplex PCR; TCRdb's table is partial and in-frame only. The sample includes about 110,000 clones, approximately 82% of them seen just once. The source material was PBMCs. Every receptor here comes from a man aged 30 to 45 in good health and CMV-seropositive. CDR3s include the opening cysteine and the closing phenylalanine or tryptophan. The D gene is left open where the match is weak. Size values are once, few and many counts, or a class for expanded clones, and some rows have none.

v_call	d_call	j_call	clone_size	cdr3_aa	cdr3_nt
TRBV30	NA	TRBJ1-1	NA	CAWSQGTEAFF	TGTGCCTGGAGTCAGGGAACTGAAGCTTTCTTT
TRBV4-1	NA	TRBJ2-7	once	CASSQAGVGEEQYF	TGCGCCAGCAGCCAAGCAGGGGTTGGTGAGGAGCAGTACTTC
TRBV5-1	NA	TRBJ1-4	NA	CASSLWGHSLATNEKLFF	TGCGCCAGCAGCTTGTGGGGGCACTCGCTGGCAACTAATGAAAAACTGTTTTTT
TRBV27	NA	TRBJ2-3	once	CASSQWGHSTDTQYF	TGTGCCAGCAGCCAATGGGGACACAGCACAGATACGCAGTATTTT
TRBV28	NA	TRBJ2-7	NA	CASREDSHRSYEQYF	TGTGCCAGCAGAGAGGACAGTCATCGCTCCTACGAGCAGTACTTC
TRBV28	NA	TRBJ1-1	few	CASSLLGVNTEAFF	TGTGCCAGCAGTTTATTAGGAGTAAACACTGAAGCTTTCTTT
TRBV28	NA	TRBJ1-4	NA	CASSPLPLKTTNEKLFF	TGTGCCAGCAGTCCTCTACCCCTGAAGACAACTAATGAAAAACTGTTTTTT
TRBV9	NA	TRBJ2-1	NA	CASSVEGGSSYNEQFF	TGTGCCAGCAGCGTAGAGGGGGGGAGCTCCTACAATGAGCAGTTCTTC
TRBV7-8	TRBD1	TRBJ1-4	few	CASSSLPRTGGEKLFF	TGTGCCAGCAGCTCGCTACCCCGGACAGGGGGTGAAAAACTGTTTTTT
TRBV27	NA	TRBJ2-7	NA	CASSLSSGTYEQYF	TGTGCCAGCAGTTTATCCTCAGGTACCTACGAGCAGTACTTC
TRBV2	NA	TRBJ2-2	few	CASSHQGGTGELFF	TGTGCCAGCAGTCATCAGGGAGGCACCGGGGAGCTGTTTTTT
TRBV6-1	NA	TRBJ1-5	NA	CASRPDRNQPQHF	TGTGCCAGCAGACCCGACAGAAATCAGCCCCAGCATTTT
TRBV7-6	TRBD2	TRBJ2-7	NA	CASSSTSGGAYEQYF	TGTGCCAGCAGCTCGACTAGCGGGGGGGCCTACGAGCAGTACTTC
TRBV18	TRBD1	TRBJ1-2	NA	CASSNPGDRGLGYTF	TGTGCCAGCTCGAACCCGGGGGACAGGGGGCTTGGCTACACCTTC
TRBV7-2	TRBD1	TRBJ2-5	NA	CASSSWTGEETQYF	TGTGCCAGCAGCTCCTGGACAGGGGAAGAGACCCAGTACTTC
TRBV5-5	NA	TRBJ1-1	NA	CASSFQGGTEAFF	TGTGCCAGCAGCTTTCAGGGCGGCACTGAAGCTTTCTTT
TRBV5-1	TRBD2	TRBJ2-3	NA	CASSSTVRGAGGLDTQYF	TGCGCCAGCAGCTCTACCGTTCGGGGAGCGGGGGGCTTGGATACGCAGTATTTT
TRBV9	NA	TRBJ1-2	NA	CASSVAYEPTGGYTF	TGTGCCAGCAGCGTAGCTTATGAGCCCACGGGAGGCTACACCTTC
TRBV7-6	NA	TRBJ2-4	NA	CASSLVVEGGIQYF	TGTGCCAGCAGCTTAGTGGTTGAGGGCGGCATTCAGTACTTC
TRBV9	NA	TRBJ1-2	NA	CASSVEGGLSYGYTF	TGTGCCAGCAGCGTAGAAGGCGGGTTAAGCTATGGCTACACCTTC
TRBV19	TRBD1	TRBJ2-1	NA	CASRGQDAPYNEQFF	TGTGCCAGTAGGGGACAGGACGCCCCTTACAATGAGCAGTTCTTC
TRBV11-2	NA	TRBJ2-5	few	CASSLDSVAQYF	TGTGCCAGCAGCTTAGATAGCGTGGCCCAGTACTTC
TRBV28	NA	TRBJ1-4	once	CASSLVAATNEKLFF	TGTGCCAGCAGTTTAGTGGCCGCAACTAATGAAAAACTGTTTTTT
TRBV6-6	NA	TRBJ2-2	NA	CASSYSWQEATGELFF	TGTGCCAGCAGTTACTCTTGGCAGGAGGCCACCGGGGAGCTGTTTTTT
TRBV27	NA	TRBJ2-5	NA	CASAGFRRETQYF	TGTGCCAGTGCAGGGTTTAGACGAGAGACCCAGTACTTC
TRBV18	NA	TRBJ2-7	few	CASSPRGDSGYEQYF	TGTGCCAGCTCACCAAGGGGGGACAGTGGCTACGAGCAGTACTTC
TRBV30	NA	TRBJ2-2	few	CAWIGGGELFF	TGTGCCTGGATCGGGGGCGGGGAGCTGTTTTTT
TRBV5-1	TRBD2	TRBJ2-5	NA	CASSFRYPTSGGIQETQYF	TGCGCCAGCAGCTTCAGATACCCGACTAGCGGGGGGATACAAGAGACCCAGTACTTC
TRBV7-8	NA	TRBJ1-1	NA	CASSLASSLMNTEAFF	TGTGCCAGCAGCTTAGCGTCCAGTTTAATGAACACTGAAGCTTTCTTT
TRBV6-5	NA	TRBJ2-2	NA	CASSYRTGNPGELFF	TGTGCCAGCAGTTACAGAACAGGGAACCCCGGGGAGCTGTTTTTT
TRBV19	TRBD1	TRBJ1-2	NA	CATRLGQGATGYTF	TGTGCCACCCGCCTGGGACAGGGGGCAACTGGCTACACCTTC
TRBV23-1	TRBD1	TRBJ1-4	NA	CASSQSDRGHRWGRQEKLFF	TGCGCCAGCAGTCAATCTGACAGGGGGCACCGGTGGGGAAGGCAAGAAAAACTGTTTTTT
TRBV5-6	TRBD1	TRBJ2-3	NA	CASRLQGSTDTQYF	TGTGCCAGCAGGCTACAGGGGAGCACAGATACGCAGTATTTT
TRBV11-2	NA	TRBJ2-7	NA	CASSQAHFQALPEQYF	TGTGCCAGCAGCCAAGCCCATTTCCAGGCCCTGCCCGAGCAGTACTTC
TRBV28	NA	TRBJ1-5	NA	CASTGGGQSNQRQHF	TGTGCCAGCACCGGCGGGGGGCAAAGCAATCAGCGCCAGCATTTT
TRBV7-2	NA	TRBJ1-1	NA	CASSLTRDAFF	TGTGCCAGCAGCTTAACCAGGGATGCTTTCTTT
TRBV30	TRBD1	TRBJ1-4	NA	CAWSAGQGLDEKLFF	TGTGCCTGGAGTGCGGGACAGGGACTAGATGAAAAACTGTTTTTT
TRBV10-3	NA	TRBJ2-1	NA	CAISPENNEQFF	TGTGCCATCAGTCCAGAAAACAATGAGCAGTTCTTC
TRBV10-2	NA	TRBJ2-3	NA	CASSHPLAALTDTQYF	TGCGCCAGCAGCCACCCATTAGCGGCACTCACAGATACGCAGTATTTT
TRBV18	TRBD1	TRBJ1-1	NA	CASSPRDRATNTEAFF	TGTGCCAGCTCACCGAGGGACAGGGCGACGAACACTGAAGCTTTCTTT
TRBV6-5	NA	TRBJ1-1	many	CASSYSANTEAFF	TGTGCCAGCAGTTACTCGGCGAACACTGAAGCTTTCTTT
TRBV19	TRBD1	TRBJ1-5	few	CASSIGGTGGVPQHF	TGTGCCAGTAGTATAGGAGGGACAGGGGGCGTTCCCCAGCATTTT
TRBV27	NA	TRBJ2-5	NA	CASSLGGGVQETQYF	TGTGCCAGCAGCCTAGGGGGGGGAGTGCAAGAGACCCAGTACTTC
TRBV6-5	NA	TRBJ2-2	NA	CASRRGWRNTGELFF	TGTGCCAGCAGGAGAGGATGGAGGAACACCGGGGAGCTGTTTTTT
TRBV5-1	TRBD1	TRBJ2-3	NA	CASSLGTGSSTDTQYF	TGCGCCAGCAGCTTGGGGACAGGGTCTAGCACAGATACGCAGTATTTT
TRBV7-2	TRBD1	TRBJ1-2	few	CASSWQGDRGGYTF	TGTGCCAGCAGCTGGCAGGGGGATAGAGGTGGCTACACCTTC
TRBV28	TRBD1	TRBJ1-3	few	CASSSHGTGDSGNTIYF	TGTGCCAGCAGCTCCCATGGGACAGGGGATTCTGGAAACACCATATATTTT
TRBV27	NA	TRBJ2-5	NA	CASSLRVWETQYF	TGTGCCAGCAGTTTGAGGGTGTGGGAGACCCAGTACTTC
TRBV5-1	NA	TRBJ2-7	NA	CASSFGGSYEQYF	TGCGCCAGCAGCTTCGGGGGCTCCTACGAGCAGTACTTC
TRBV9	TRBD2	TRBJ2-5	NA	CASSGPRGGGETQYF	TGTGCCAGCAGCGGCCCTCGGGGGGGCGGGGAGACCCAGTACTTC
TRBV27	NA	TRBJ1-5	few	CASSLFRNQPQHF	TGTGCCAGCAGTTTATTTCGGAATCAGCCCCAGCATTTT
TRBV10-3	NA	TRBJ1-2	NA	CAISESTGSDGYTF	TGTGCCATCAGTGAGTCGACGGGGTCGGATGGCTACACCTTC
TRBV11-2	TRBD1	TRBJ2-2	NA	CASSPRDRGTGELFF	TGTGCCAGCAGCCCCCGGGACAGGGGCACCGGGGAGCTGTTTTTT
TRBV6-5	TRBD1	TRBJ1-4	NA	CASSPAGGTNEKLFF	TGTGCCAGCAGTCCAGCAGGGGGGACTAATGAAAAACTGTTTTTT
TRBV4-1	TRBD1	TRBJ1-2	once	CASSQDQGTGGLGYGYTF	TGCGCCAGCAGCCAAGATCAGGGGACAGGGGGTCTAGGGTATGGCTACACCTTC
TRBV5-1	NA	TRBJ2-7	NA	CASSKARGHDSYEQYF	TGCGCCAGCAGCAAGGCCCGAGGGCACGATTCCTACGAGCAGTACTTC
TRBV19	TRBD1	TRBJ1-2	NA	CASSIYGTGLLFGYTF	TGTGCCAGTAGTATCTACGGGACAGGGCTCCTCTTTGGCTACACCTTC
TRBV6-4	NA	TRBJ2-3	NA	CASSAGSTDTQYF	TGTGCCAGCAGTGCGGGGAGCACAGATACGCAGTATTTT
TRBV28	TRBD2	TRBJ2-5	NA	CASSLRLGRGEETQYF	TGTGCCAGCAGTTTAAGGCTTGGGCGGGGGGAAGAGACCCAGTACTTC